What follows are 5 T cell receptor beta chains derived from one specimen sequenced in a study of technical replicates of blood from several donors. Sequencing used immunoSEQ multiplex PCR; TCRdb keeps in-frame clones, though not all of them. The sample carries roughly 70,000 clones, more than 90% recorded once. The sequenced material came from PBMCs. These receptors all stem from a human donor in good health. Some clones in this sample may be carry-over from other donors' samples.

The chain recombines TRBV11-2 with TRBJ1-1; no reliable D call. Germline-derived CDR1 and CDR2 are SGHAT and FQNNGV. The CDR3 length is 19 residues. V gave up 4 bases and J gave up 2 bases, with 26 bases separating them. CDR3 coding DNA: TGTGCCAGCAGCTCCTCACGGTGGCGGAGGGAGAGACTTAACACTGAAGCTTTCTTT. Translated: CASSSSRWRRERLNTEAFF.

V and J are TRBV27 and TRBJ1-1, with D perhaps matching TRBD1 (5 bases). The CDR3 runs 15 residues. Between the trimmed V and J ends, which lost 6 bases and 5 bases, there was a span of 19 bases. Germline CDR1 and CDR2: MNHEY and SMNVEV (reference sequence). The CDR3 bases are TGTGCCAGCAGGAACCCCCAGGGAGGTCGGACTGAAGCTTTCTTT. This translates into CASRNPQGGRTEAFF.

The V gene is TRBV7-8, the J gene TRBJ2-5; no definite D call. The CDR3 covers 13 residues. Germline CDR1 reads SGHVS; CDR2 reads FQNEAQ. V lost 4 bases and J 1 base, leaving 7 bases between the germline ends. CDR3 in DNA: TGTGCCAGCAGCTACCGGAGCCAAGAGACCCAGTACTTC. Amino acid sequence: CASSYRSQETQYF.

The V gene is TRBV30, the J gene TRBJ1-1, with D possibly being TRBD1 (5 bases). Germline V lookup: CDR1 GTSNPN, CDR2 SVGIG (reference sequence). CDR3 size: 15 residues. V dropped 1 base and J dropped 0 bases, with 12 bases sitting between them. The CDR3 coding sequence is TGTGCCTGGAGTGGGAACAGGAACCTGAACACTGAAGCTTTCTTT. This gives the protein CAWSGNRNLNTEAFF. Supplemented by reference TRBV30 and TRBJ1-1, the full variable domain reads SQTIHQWPATLVQPVGSPLSLECTVEGTSNPNLYWYRQAAGRGLQLLFYSVGIGQISSEVPQNLSASRPQDRQFILSSKKLLLSDSGFYLCAWSGNRNLNTEAFFGQGTRLTVV.

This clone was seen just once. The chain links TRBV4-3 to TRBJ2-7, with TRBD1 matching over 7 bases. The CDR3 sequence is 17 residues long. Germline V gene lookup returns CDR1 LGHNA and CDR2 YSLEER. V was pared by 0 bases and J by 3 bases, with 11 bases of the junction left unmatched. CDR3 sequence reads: CASSQDSLRDSVYEQYF. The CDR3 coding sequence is TGCGCCAGCAGCCAAGATAGTCTGAGGGACAGTGTCTACGAGCAGTACTTC.